This entry lists 25 T cell receptor beta chains sequenced from one sample in a study of T cells in Graves' hyperthyroidism and ophthalmopathy. Amplification yielded TCR beta CDR3 regions, with RNA transcripts as the source. A first-round RT-PCR of the TCR CDR3 used the HTBI primer set. MiXCR, run by TCRdb on the multiplex PCR reads, gives a single entry per CDR3 protein. The sample lists hundreds of thousands of distinct CDR3 sequences, around 42% occurring once. Sequenced material: peripheral blood or thyroid tissue (not recorded which). Every receptor here comes from a young woman with Graves' hyperthyroidism.

Comments on this clonotype: Compared with germline, one end of the junction differs, possibly owing to a read error. The V and J genes are TRBV7-9 and TRBJ1-5; D remains unclear. The length of the CDR3 is 14 residues. Germline-derived CDR1 and CDR2 are SEHNR and FQNEAQ (reference sequence). CDR3 protein: CTSSFGLSNQPQHF. As DNA, the CDR3 is TGTACCAGCAGCTTCGGACTGAGCAATCAGCCCCAGCATTTT.

This clonotype was observed a few times. This chain uses TRBV7-9 with TRBJ1-1; 10 nucleotides agree with TRBD1. Trimming at V came to 1 base and at J to 4 bases, leaving 3 bases not matched to a gene. The germline V gene has CDR1 SEHNR and CDR2 FQNEAQ (reference sequence). The CDR3 contains 15 residues. The chain's CDR3 is CASSLGRDRGTEAFF. CDR3 in DNA: TGTGCCAGCAGCTTAGGGCGGGACAGGGGCACTGAAGCTTTCTTT. The variable domain in full, with the rest retrieved from reference TRBV7-9 and TRBJ1-1, is DTGVSQNPRHKITKRGQNVTFRCDPISEHNRLYWYRQTLGQGPEFLTYFQNEAQLEKSRLLSDRFSAERPKGSFSTLEIQRTEQGDSAMYLCASSLGRDRGTEAFFGQGTRLTVV.

V is TRBV7-1 and J is TRBJ1-4; unclear D gene. TRBV7-1 qualifies as an ORF whose function is uncertain. Deletions cut 3 bases from V and 3 bases from J, with 11 bases between. CDR3 length: 15 amino acids. Here the CDR3 reads CASSSYGQSNEKLFF. The CDR3 DNA reads as TGTGCCAGCAGCTCGTACGGGCAGTCTAATGAAAAACTGTTTTTT.

This clonotype turned up a few times. The chain recombines TRBV20-1 with TRBJ2-7; perhaps TRBD2 as D (5 bases). Between the trimmed V and J ends, which lost 7 bases and 7 bases, there was a span of 17 bases. Per the germline V gene, CDR1 is DFQATT and CDR2 is SNEGSKA (reference sequence). There are 12 residues in the CDR3. CDR3 in amino acids: CSVAGGQWEQYF. DNA of the CDR3: TGCAGTGTGGCAGGAGGTCAATGGGAGCAGTACTTC.

The chain employs TRBV15 and TRBJ2-3; 13 positions agree with TRBD2. CDR1 and CDR2 (germline): LNHNV, YYDKDF (reference sequence). Unmatched junction bases numbered 6, after V lost 4 bases and J lost 2 bases. There are 17 residues in the CDR3. The DNA for the CDR3 is TGTGCCACCAGCAAACGGACTAGCGGGAGTTTCACAGATACGCAGTATTTT. Amino acids: CATSKRTSGSFTDTQYF.

This clonotype was detected ten times or more. This sequence joins TRBV15 and TRBJ1-4; TRBD1 matches at 7 bases. Germline V CDR1 and CDR2: LNHNV, YYDKDF (reference sequence). Trimming at V came to 2 bases and at J to 8 bases, leaving 14 bases not matched to a gene. There are 17 residues in the CDR3. The CDR3 here is CATSRTRGQAVGEKLFF. DNA of the CDR3: TGTGCCACCAGCAGAACCCGAGGACAGGCCGTTGGCGAAAAACTGTTTTTT.

This clonotype has just a few counts. The chain joins TRBV14 to TRBJ2-3; D gene ambiguous. Trimming removed 3 bases from V and 2 bases from J, with 3 bases in between. CDR1 is SGHDN, CDR2 FVKESK, per germline. This CDR3 region has 12 residues. The CDR3 spells CASSHLTDTQYF. The DNA of the CDR3 is TGTGCCAGCAGCCATCTCACAGATACGCAGTATTTT.

This clonotype came up once. CDR3 region: CASSEGQGVGETQYF. Written as DNA, the CDR3 is TGCGCCAGCAGTGAGGGACAGGGGGTTGGTGAGACCCAGTACTTC. The V and J genes are TRBV10-1 and TRBJ2-5, with TRBD1 identical over 10 bases. The CDR3 contains 15 residues. Unmatched junction bases numbered 5, after V lost 2 bases and J lost 5 bases. Germline values: CDR1 WNHNN, CDR2 SYGVQD (reference sequence).

The genes are TRBV20-1 and TRBJ2-7, with 7 bases matching TRBD2. The CDR3 sequence is 13 residues long. The germline gives CDR1 DFQATT, CDR2 SNEGSKA (reference sequence). J lost 4 bases, V lost 6 bases, and 9 bases had no gene match. The CDR3 is CSAVRDYPYEQYF. The CDR3 DNA is TGCAGTGCAGTGAGGGACTACCCATACGAGCAGTACTTC.

The rearrangement joins TRBV24-1 to TRBJ2-3; D perhaps matches TRBD1 (6 bases). The length of the CDR3 is 15 residues. Germline CDR1 is KGHDR and CDR2 is SFDVKD. Trimming took off 2 bases at V and 5 bases at J, with 13 bases between the two ends. The CDR3 DNA sequence: TGTGCCACCAGTGATTATCCAGGGGTAGAAGATACGCAGTATTTT. Amino acids: CATSDYPGVEDTQYF.

This clonotype has at least ten counts. The chain recombines TRBV2 with TRBJ1-3; D ambiguous. Germline V gives CDR1 SNHLY, CDR2 FYNNEI. This CDR3 has 13 amino acids. V lost 7 bases and J 4 bases, leaving 11 bases between the germline ends. The chain's CDR3 is CASTPPVGNTIYF. As DNA, the CDR3 is TGTGCCAGCACCCCTCCGGTAGGAAACACCATATATTTT.

This clonotype has at least ten counts. This sequence joins TRBV7-9 and TRBJ2-5, with D unresolved. Germline V gene sequence: CDR1 SEHNR, CDR2 FQNEAQ (reference sequence). V was shortened by 0 bases and J by 5 bases, with 16 bases between the two germline ends. The CDR3 has 16 residues. The CDR3 nucleotides read TGTGCCAGCAGCTTAGCGCAGAACACGGGCTTGGAGACCCAGTACTTC. Translated, it gives CASSLAQNTGLETQYF.

The chain has TRBV25-1 and TRBJ2-5, with 7 bases aligning to TRBD2. The CDR3 has 12 amino acids. CDR1 is MGHDK and CDR2 is SYGVNS in the germline V gene. With 11 bases clipped from V and 6 bases from J, the junction kept 9 bases outside the gene matches. The DNA for the CDR3 is TGTGCCTGGAACGCCGGGGGGAAGACCCAGTACTTC. As protein: CAWNAGGKTQYF. The full variable domain, its missing parts supplied by reference TRBV25-1 and TRBJ2-5, is EADIYQTPRYLVIGTGKKITLECSQTMGHDKMYWYQQDPGMELHLIHYSYGVNSTEKGDLSSESTVSRIRTEHFPLTLESARPSHTSQYLCAWNAGGKTQYFGPGTRLLVL.

This clonotype was observed once. The rearrangement joins TRBV2 to TRBJ2-2; 8 bases are shared with TRBD1. The J segment lost 2 bases and the V segment lost 5 bases, leaving 7 bases of the junction unmatched. Germline V gene data show CDR1 as SNHLY and CDR2 as FYNNEI. The CDR3 extends over 16 amino acids. CDR3 region: CASSLTGTGNTGELFF. The DNA for the CDR3 is TGTGCCAGCAGTCTAACTGGGACAGGAAACACCGGGGAGCTGTTTTTT.

Worth noting for this clonotype: The final CDR3 position lacks the conserved phenylalanine or tryptophan, pointing to a likely read error. No DNA is shown, since the ends of the CDR3 on it are uncertain; the CDR3 is the one TCRdb lists. This CDR3 is CATPPRTGVFGY. This chain links TRBV24-1 with TRBJ1-4; TRBD1 was called by the table and not checked on the DNA. Germline CDR1 and CDR2: KGHDR and SFDVKD. The CDR3 comprises 12 residues, both ends counted.

V usage is TRBV10-3 and J usage is TRBJ1-3, with 7 positions matching TRBD1. CDR1 and CDR2 (germline): ENHRY, SYGVKD. This CDR3 has 14 amino acids. V was clipped by 10 bases and J by 4 bases; unmatched bases: 10. CDR3 loop: CASSRGESGNTIYF. The CDR3 DNA is TGTGCCAGCAGCAGGGGGGAGTCCGGAAACACCATATATTTT.

Regarding this clonotype: A single base separates this from a much larger clone, so it may be a read error. The DNA for the CDR3 is TGTGCCAGCAGCTTTGACCGGGGGGGGAATTCACCCCTCCACTTT. Its translation is CASSFDRGGNSPLHF. The chain carries TRBV7-2 and TRBJ1-6, with D tentatively TRBD1 (5 bases). This CDR3 contains 15 residues. Germline CDR1 SGHTA, CDR2 FQGNSA. The V end was cut by 3 bases, the J end by 7 bases, with 13 bases between.

A few counts support this clonotype. V gene TRBV7-2 combines with J gene TRBJ1-1; D not certain. Per germline, CDR1 SGHTA and CDR2 FQGNSA. CDR3 length: 14 residues. V dropped 2 bases and J dropped 3 bases, with 10 bases sitting between them. The CDR3 reads CASSLSIMDTEAFF. The CDR3 DNA reads TGTGCCAGCAGCTTAAGCATCATGGACACTGAAGCTTTCTTT.

This clonotype was seen more than once but under ten times. V and J are TRBV9 and TRBJ1-4, with 7 bases matching TRBD1. CDR3 length: 15 amino acids. Germline assignment: CDR1 SGDLS and CDR2 YYNGEE. After removal of 0 bases from V and 8 bases from J, the junction contained 7 bases not matched to a gene. The DNA of the CDR3 is TGTGCCAGCAGCGTAGCTTACAGGGGCGCGGAAAAACTGTTTTTT. As protein: CASSVAYRGAEKLFF.

This sequence joins TRBV19 and TRBJ2-2, with TRBD2 identical over 12 bases. Unmatched junction bases numbered 5, after V lost 6 bases and J lost 3 bases. Germline V gene sequence: CDR1 LNHDA, CDR2 SQIVND (reference sequence). The CDR3 has 16 residues. The DNA for the CDR3 is TGTGCCAGTAGGAGACTAGCGGGAGTTTACACCGGGGAGCTGTTTTTT. Its protein product is CASRRLAGVYTGELFF.

The genes are TRBV2 and TRBJ1-1; D not resolved. Trimming cost V 5 bases and J 2 bases, with 15 bases left between them. Germline values: CDR1 SNHLY, CDR2 FYNNEI. The CDR3 covers 15 residues. For the CDR3, the DNA is TGTGCCAGCAGTTACTCTATGGAAAGAAACACTGAAGCTTTCTTT. Its translation is CASSYSMERNTEAFF.

The chain employs TRBV20-1 and TRBJ2-7; tentative D call: TRBD1 (5 bases). The germline CDR1 and CDR2 sequences are DFQATT and SNEGSKA (reference sequence). The ends were cut back, 2 bases at V and 9 bases at J, with 20 bases in the middle. The CDR3 has 14 amino acids. The CDR3 DNA follows: TGCAGTGCTAGACCTCACAGGTTCACAGATACGCAGTACTTC. Encoded protein: CSARPHRFTDTQYF.

The chain uses TRBV29-1 and TRBJ1-2; D might be TRBD1 (5 bases). Trimming pared 6 bases from V and 4 bases from J, leaving 15 bases between. The CDR3 length is 13 residues. Germline-derived CDR1 and CDR2 are SQVTM and ANQGSEA. The CDR3 DNA is TGCAGCGTCGGACGCGGGGGGAGCTATGGCTACACCTTC. Encoded protein: CSVGRGGSYGYTF.

This clonotype was detected only a few times. This chain links TRBV6-5 with TRBJ2-5; possibly TRBD2 for D (6 bases). Trimming stripped 2 bases from V and 5 bases from J, with 9 bases between. Germline values: CDR1 MNHEY, CDR2 SVGAGI. The CDR3 consists of 13 residues. CDR3 region: CASSYGGSETQYF. CDR3 nucleotides: TGTGCCAGCAGTTACGGGGGGTCTGAGACCCAGTACTTC.

This clonotype was counted at least ten times. The V and J genes are TRBV20-1 and TRBJ1-2; the D gene is possibly TRBD1 (5 bases). The CDR3 has 13 amino acids. The germline V gene encodes CDR1 DFQATT and CDR2 SNEGSKA (reference sequence). Deletions cut 0 bases from V and 7 bases from J, with 12 bases between. The CDR3 here is CSARDEQAGGYTF. CDR3 nucleotides: TGCAGTGCTAGAGATGAACAGGCGGGTGGCTACACCTTC.